The rows below give T cell receptor beta chains drawn from one sample of a study of blood T cells in healthy people across ages. MiXCR, applied by TCRdb to the 5' RACE reads, yields one record per CDR3 protein. This repertoire shows more than 500,000 distinct CDR3 sequences, 25% to 35% found once; its top ten account for approximately 3.7%. These data were also reused for a study on T cells of mothers and their children.

The specimen was blood. Receptors were obtained from a boy aged 2-9 years in good health. Both conserved end residues are part of each CDR3. The D gene is left open where the match is weak. Clone size is not always given. Where it is, it says once, few, many or a class for expanded clones.

abundance	d_gene	j_gene	v_gene	CDR3aa
few	-	TRBJ1-1	TRBV7-8	CASSLTRNTEAFF
few	-	-	TRBV6-1	CASSPTSGEGYNEQFF
few	TRBD1	TRBJ1-6	TRBV12-3/TRBV12-4	CASSGDRANSPLHF
-	-	TRBJ2-1	TRBV6-5	CASSLTPAGEQHF
-	TRBD2	TRBJ2-3	TRBV14	CASSPGLAGVEVGADTQYF
few	-	TRBJ2-3	TRBV12-3/TRBV12-4	CASSFPPAVGQPRDTQYF
few	-	TRBJ1-6	TRBV7-2	CASSSRPSYNSPLHF
once	TRBD1	TRBJ2-3	TRBV12-3/TRBV12-4	CASRKQGADLSF
few	-	TRBJ1-6	TRBV5-6	CASSSRMANSPLHF
few	-	TRBJ2-1	TRBV11-2	CASSLGVSYNEQFF
-	-	TRBJ2-1	TRBV6-5	CASRRGTPGNEQFF
-	-	-	TRBV3-1	CASSPGRTEQYF
-	-	TRBJ2-4	TRBV6-5	CASSYGALRYF
few	TRBD2	TRBJ2-7	TRBV7-2	CASSWGLAYEQYF
many	TRBD2	TRBJ2-7	TRBV4-3	CASSQDRTSSYEQYF
few	-	TRBJ2-7	TRBV20-1	CSARDVHTSLNEQYF
many	-	TRBJ2-4	TRBV29-1	CSVDPNYSLAKNIQYF
-	TRBD1	TRBJ1-3	TRBV5-1	CASSPLATGGSGNTIYF
-	-	TRBJ1-1	TRBV29-1	CAVENTEAFF
few	TRBD2	TRBJ2-1	TRBV20-1	CSARDLAGEIYNEQFF
many	-	TRBJ2-5	TRBV10-3	CAISGGTETQYF
-	-	TRBJ2-7	TRBV6-5	CASGRDLPGDEQYF
-	TRBD1	TRBJ2-2	TRBV28	CASSLWGTGHTGELFF
-	TRBD1	TRBJ2-7	TRBV30	CAWQTGRYEQHF
few	-	TRBJ1-2	TRBV27	CASSFGGLIGYTF
once	-	TRBJ1-1	TRBV6-5	CASSYAGAEAFF
few	TRBD2	TRBJ2-1	TRBV3-1	CASSQVGSTSGGQFF
many	-	TRBJ2-5	TRBV5-1	CASSFSRGQQETQYF
-	-	TRBJ2-1	TRBV2	CASSEALLGGTKQFF
few	TRBD2	-	TRBV7-6	CASSLRAKRENYNEQFF
-	-	TRBJ2-3	TRBV29-1	CSVGGQPDTDTQYF
-	-	TRBJ2-7	TRBV7-2	CASSLAPVYEQHF
few	-	TRBJ2-3	TRBV7-9	CATPGEIADTQYF
few	TRBD2	TRBJ2-7	TRBV12-3/TRBV12-4	CASSERTSGGGTYEQYF
-	-	TRBJ2-2	TRBV12-3/TRBV12-4	CASSSAPRDTGELFF
-	TRBD1	TRBJ2-7	TRBV10-2	CASSESGGLVPQYF
few	-	TRBJ1-1	TRBV7-9	CASSLKPVNTEAFF
-	-	TRBJ1-1	TRBV5-4	CASSYGGVWTEAFF
few	TRBD2	TRBJ2-5	TRBV20-1	CSALIPTLAGGSQETQYF
-	-	TRBJ2-3	TRBV6-4	CASSDSSQANTDTQYF
few	-	TRBJ2-3	TRBV30	CAWSRGTDTQYF
-	TRBD1	TRBJ1-2	TRBV19	CASSKGDRANLAGYTF
-	-	-	TRBV7-2	CASSLVFGGIDEQFF
-	-	TRBJ2-1	TRBV25-1	CASSTRAGRSNEQFF
few	TRBD2	-	TRBV7-9	CASSLGLAGETYEQYF
-	-	TRBJ1-6	TRBV20-1	CSASPAGLDSPLHF
-	TRBD1	TRBJ1-1	TRBV5-1	CASSARDRAWTEAFF